Following are 7 T cell receptor beta chains from one sample sequenced in a study of Ad26.COV2.S vaccination and SARS-CoV-2 variants. The sample's treatment: roughly 20 received Ad26.COV2.S at low or high dose, single or two shots; about five received placebo; per-sample allocation not given. It was on day 63 after the first vaccine or placebo injection that samples were taken. Here immunoSEQ multiplex PCR was the method, and the copy in TCRdb shows in-frame clones only, minus some. The sample shows over 400,000 clones, 80% to 90% of them seen only once. The material sequenced was peripheral blood, taken in a trial of Ad26.COV2.S vaccine versus placebo. These receptors were taken from a person between 18 and 65 years old who received the Ad26.COV2.S COVID-19 vaccine or a placebo.

This chain uses TRBV11-3 with TRBJ1-6; D not certain. The CDR3 sequence is 15 residues long. Germline values: CDR1 SGHNT, CDR2 YENEEA. Trimming stripped 5 bases from V and 7 bases from J, with 15 bases between. The CDR3 loop is CASSPLSGRNSPLHF. The CDR3 DNA sequence: TGTGCCAGCAGCCCCCTTTCGGGGAGGAATTCACCCCTCCACTTT.

A word on this clone: Other DNA sequences of this sample code for an identical CDR3. The rearrangement links TRBV9 to TRBJ1-5; D remains unclear. The CDR3 covers 13 residues. From germline, CDR1 is SGDLS and CDR2 YYNGEE. Trimming cost V 0 bases and J 5 bases, with 6 bases left between them. The CDR3 loop is CASSVDGDQPQHF. In nucleotides, the CDR3 is TGTGCCAGCAGCGTAGATGGTGATCAGCCCCAGCATTTT. The full variable domain, with the rest looked up from reference TRBV9 and TRBJ1-5, is DSGVTQTPKHLITATGQRVTLRCSPRSGDLSVYWYQQSLDQGLQFLIQYYNGEERAKGNILERFSAQQFPDLHSELNLSSLELGDSALYFCASSVDGDQPQHFGDGTRLSIL.

The chain is built from TRBV5-1 and TRBJ1-2, with D perhaps TRBD1 (6 bases). V was clipped by 3 bases and J by 3 bases, with 12 bases between them. Germline V gene lookup returns CDR1 SGHRS and CDR2 YFSETQ. The CDR3 runs to 14 residues. As DNA, the CDR3 is TGCGCCAGCAGCTACCGGACAGATGACTATGGCTACACCTTC. Protein product: CASSYRTDDYGYTF.

CDR3 in amino acids: CASAEGRSYEQYV. The CDR3 DNA is TGTGCCAGTGCGGAGGGACGGTCCTACGAGCAGTACGTC. This chain links TRBV6-5 with TRBJ2-7; possibly TRBD2 for D (6 bases). The CDR3 has 13 residues. Germline V gene data show CDR1 as MNHEY and CDR2 as SVGAGI. The V end lost 9 bases, the J end lost 1 base, and 13 bases lay between the germline ends.

The chain uses TRBV4-2 and TRBJ2-5, with D possibly being TRBD2 (6 bases). The CDR3 contains 14 residues. V was clipped by 1 base and J by 6 bases, with 12 bases between them. Germline CDR1 and CDR2: LGHNA and YNFKEQ. CDR3 amino acids: CASSQGGEFKTQYF. The CDR3 nucleotides read TGTGCCAGCAGCCAAGGGGGGGAGTTCAAGACCCAGTACTTC.

The chain carries TRBV2 and TRBJ1-5; D remains ambiguous. The germline CDR1 and CDR2 sequences are SNHLY and FYNNEI. The CDR3 extends over 16 amino acids. Trimming pared 1 base from V and 2 bases from J, leaving 12 bases between. CDR3 region: CASSEVVFWGNQPQHF. CDR3 DNA: TGTGCCAGCAGTGAAGTAGTTTTTTGGGGCAATCAGCCCCAGCATTTT.

The chain uses TRBV5-1 and TRBJ1-1; the D is unclear. Between the trimmed V and J ends, which lost 1 base and 3 bases, there was a span of 7 bases. The CDR3 loop spans 13 amino acids. Germline V lookup: CDR1 SGHRS, CDR2 YFSETQ. The CDR3 here is CASSLSSDTEAFF. The DNA of the CDR3 is TGCGCCAGCAGCTTGTCCTCGGACACTGAAGCTTTCTTT.